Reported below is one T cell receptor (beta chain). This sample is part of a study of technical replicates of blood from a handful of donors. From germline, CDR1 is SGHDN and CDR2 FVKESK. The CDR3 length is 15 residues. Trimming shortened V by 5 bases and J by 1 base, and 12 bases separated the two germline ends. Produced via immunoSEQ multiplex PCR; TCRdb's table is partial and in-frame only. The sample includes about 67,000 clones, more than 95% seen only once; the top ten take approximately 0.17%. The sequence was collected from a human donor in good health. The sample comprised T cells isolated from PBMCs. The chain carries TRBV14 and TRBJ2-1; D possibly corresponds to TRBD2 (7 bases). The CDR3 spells CASSEQGGSYNEQFF. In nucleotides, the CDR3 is TGTGCCAGCAGCGAACAGGGAGGGTCCTACAATGAGCAGTTCTTC.